Reported below is one TCR beta chain. This entry is derived from a study of CDR3 diversity in severe acne. Looked up from germline, CDR1 is LNHDA and CDR2 is SQIVND (reference sequence). V was clipped by 4 bases and J by 3 bases; unmatched bases: 4. The CDR3 consists of 16 residues. TCRdb re-analysed the PCR reads in MiXCR, keeping a single row per CDR3 protein. Among about 90,000 distinct CDR3 sequences listed, 45% to 55% were seen once. The chain employs TRBV19 and TRBJ2-2; 11 nucleotides align to TRBD1. What was sequenced was blood. The TCR originated in a male donor in good health, serving as a control. The CDR3 DNA sequence: TGTGCCAGTAGTAAGTGGGACAGGGGGGACACCGGGGAGCTGTTTTTT. This sequence encodes CASSKWDRGDTGELFF.